This T cell receptor beta chain stems from a study of lymphopenia after photon versus proton radiotherapy. Study-level results: Survival link was tested only in deceased patients; proton benefit remains a possibility. Oligoclonal CD8+ Temra expansion after nadir drove photon patients' diversity drop.

Data came from immunoSEQ multiplex PCR; TCRdb stores just in-frame clones and leaves some out. The sample has more than 70,000 clones; around 82% are singletons. The V and J ends lost 3 bases and 8 bases, in that order; junction bases with no gene match: 11. Germline CDR1 reads SGHNT; CDR2 reads YYREEE (reference sequence). The length of the CDR3 is 17 residues. Comments on this clone: Its matching antigen is unknown.

This chain links TRBV5-4 with TRBJ2-1; 13 bases fit TRBD2. Here the sequenced sample was peripheral blood, taken from a patient treated with proton-based radiotherapy. The source of this sequence is a man aged 60 to 69 with pancreatic cancer. CDR3 DNA sequence: TGTGCCAGCAGCTACAGGCGGACTAGCGGGAGTTCGGATGAGCAGTTCTTC. Its protein product is CASSYRRTSGSSDEQFF.